This entry is about one T cell receptor (beta chain). This sample was taken from a study of OX40 agonist ivuxolimab in advanced cancers. Overall study: Hepatocellular carcinoma, melanoma, renal cell or head and neck cancer affected the dose-escalation patients.

Germline V gives CDR1 SGHVS, CDR2 FQNEAQ. Trimming left V 2 bases short and J 4 bases short, with 11 bases between. The CDR3 has 14 amino acids. Method: immunoSEQ multiplex PCR; TCRdb's copy keeps in-frame clones and lacks some. The sample consists of 5,500 to 6,000 clones, 68% of them appearing once. Material: CD4+ or CD8+ T cells sorted from blood, obtained in a trial of the OX40 agonist ivuxolimab. The chain links TRBV7-8 to TRBJ2-5, with TRBD1 as a possible D gene (5 bases). The TCR comes from an adult with an advanced solid tumor such as melanoma, head and neck, liver or kidney cancer. The CDR3 region is CASSLREGAETQYF. The CDR3, as DNA: TGTGCCAGCAGCTTAAGGGAAGGGGCAGAGACCCAGTACTTC.